These 2 T cell receptor beta chains came from one sample sequenced in a study of response to subunit inactivated influenza vaccine. A single record per CDR3 protein comes from TCRdb applying MiXCR to the RT-PCR reads. The data show more than 150,000 distinct CDR3 sequences, 9.5% to 12% seen once. Specimen: CD8+ T cells sorted from PBMCs, collected around 25 months after vaccination. The receptors come from a man aged 45-69 years who received an inactivated influenza vaccine.

This clonotype was detected ten times or more. The rearrangement links TRBV10-3 to TRBJ1-1; D gene unclear. Between the trimmed V and J ends, which lost 3 bases and 0 bases, there was a span of 11 bases. This CDR3 is built from 15 residues. The germline CDR1 and CDR2 sequences are ENHRY and SYGVKD. The CDR3 spells CAISDGQVMNTEAFF. CDR3 nucleotide sequence: TGTGCCATCAGTGATGGGCAGGTAATGAACACTGAAGCTTTCTTT.

The chain employs TRBV12-3 or TRBV12-4 and TRBJ2-2; D is undetermined. V shed 6 bases and J shed 0 bases, with 8 bases lying between them. The CDR3 is 14 amino acids. This CDR3 is CASSQSANTGELFF. For the CDR3, the DNA is TGTGCCAGCAGCCAAAGCGCGAACACCGGGGAGCTGTTTTTT.